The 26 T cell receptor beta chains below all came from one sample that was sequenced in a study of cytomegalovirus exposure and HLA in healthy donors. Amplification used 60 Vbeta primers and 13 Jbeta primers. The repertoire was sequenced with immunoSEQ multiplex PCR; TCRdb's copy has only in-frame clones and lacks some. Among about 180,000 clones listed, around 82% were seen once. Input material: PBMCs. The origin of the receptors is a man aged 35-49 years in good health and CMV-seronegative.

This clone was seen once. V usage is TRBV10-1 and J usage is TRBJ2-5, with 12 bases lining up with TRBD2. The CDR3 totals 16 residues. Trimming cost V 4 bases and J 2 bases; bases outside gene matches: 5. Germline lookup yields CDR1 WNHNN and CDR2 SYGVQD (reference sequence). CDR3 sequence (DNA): TGCGCCAGCAGTGCGACTAGCGGGGGAGTACAAGAGACCCAGTACTTC. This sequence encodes CASSATSGGVQETQYF.

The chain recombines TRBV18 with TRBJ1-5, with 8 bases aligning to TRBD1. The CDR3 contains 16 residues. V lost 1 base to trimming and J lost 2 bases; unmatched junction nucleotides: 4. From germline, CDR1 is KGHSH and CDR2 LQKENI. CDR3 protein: CASSPRTGSGNQPQHF. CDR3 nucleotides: TGTGCCAGCTCACCACGGACAGGGAGTGGCAATCAGCCCCAGCATTTT.

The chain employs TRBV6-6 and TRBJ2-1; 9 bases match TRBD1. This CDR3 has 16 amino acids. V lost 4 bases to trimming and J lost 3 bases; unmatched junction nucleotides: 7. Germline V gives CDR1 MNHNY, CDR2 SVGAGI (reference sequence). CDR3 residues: CASSLGTGPFYNEQFF. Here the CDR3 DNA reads TGTGCCAGCAGTTTAGGGACAGGGCCCTTCTACAATGAGCAGTTCTTC.

The CDR3 reads CASSLTPTGGYTGELFF. CDR3 coding DNA: TGTGCCAGCAGCTTGACCCCGACAGGGGGGTACACCGGGGAGCTGTTTTTT. The chain has TRBV5-6 and TRBJ2-2, with 9 bases fitting TRBD1. CDR3 length equals 17 residues. Germline CDR1 is SGHDT and CDR2 is YYEEEE. J lost 3 bases, V lost 1 base, and 7 bases had no gene match.

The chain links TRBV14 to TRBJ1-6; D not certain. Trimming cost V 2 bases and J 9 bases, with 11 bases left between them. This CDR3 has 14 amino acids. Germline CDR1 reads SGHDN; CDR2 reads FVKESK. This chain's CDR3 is CASSQWVSGSPLHF. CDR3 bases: TGTGCCAGCAGCCAATGGGTGAGCGGTTCACCCCTCCACTTT.

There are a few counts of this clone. Here the CDR3 reads CASSTYRGQETQYF. The CDR3 nucleotides read TGTGCCAGCAGCACTTACAGGGGGCAAGAGACCCAGTACTTC. The rearrangement uses TRBV21-1 and TRBJ2-5; the table names TRBD1, a call not compared with the DNA. TRBV21-1 is designated a pseudogene. The CDR3 extends over 14 amino acids.

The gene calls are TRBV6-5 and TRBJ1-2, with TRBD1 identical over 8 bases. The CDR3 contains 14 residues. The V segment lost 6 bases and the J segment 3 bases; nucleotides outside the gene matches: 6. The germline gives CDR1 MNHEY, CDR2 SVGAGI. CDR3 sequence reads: CASSPRRGHYGYTF. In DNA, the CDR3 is TGTGCCAGCAGCCCCCGCAGGGGGCACTATGGCTACACCTTC.

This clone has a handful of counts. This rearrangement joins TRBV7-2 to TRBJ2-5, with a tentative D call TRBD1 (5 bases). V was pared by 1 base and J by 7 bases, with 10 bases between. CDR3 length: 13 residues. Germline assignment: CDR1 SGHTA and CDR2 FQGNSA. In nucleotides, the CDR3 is TGTGCCAGCAGCTTAGGTTGGCAGGGGACCCAGTACTTC. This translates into CASSLGWQGTQYF.

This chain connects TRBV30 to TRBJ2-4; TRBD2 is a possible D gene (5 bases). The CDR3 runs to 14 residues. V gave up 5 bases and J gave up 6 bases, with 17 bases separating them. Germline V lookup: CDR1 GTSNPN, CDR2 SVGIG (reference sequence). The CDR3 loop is CAWHLAGVGNIQYF. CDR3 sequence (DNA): TGTGCCTGGCACCTAGCTGGGGTTGGAAACATTCAGTACTTC.

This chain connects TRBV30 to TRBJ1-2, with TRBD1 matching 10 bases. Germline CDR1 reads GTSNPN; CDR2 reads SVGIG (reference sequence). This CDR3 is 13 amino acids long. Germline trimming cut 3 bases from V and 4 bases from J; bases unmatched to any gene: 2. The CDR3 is CAWRTGGTYGYTF. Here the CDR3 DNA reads TGTGCCTGGAGGACAGGGGGCACCTATGGCTACACCTTC.

CDR3 in amino acids: CASSILGGTSVDTQYF. DNA for the CDR3: TGTGCCAGTAGTATTCTAGGCGGGACTAGCGTAGATACGCAGTATTTT. This chain uses TRBV19 with TRBJ2-3; 10 bases are a match to TRBD2. V shed 3 bases, J shed 5 bases, and the junction held 8 bases outside the gene matches. Germline assignment: CDR1 LNHDA and CDR2 SQIVND (reference sequence). The CDR3 has 16 amino acids. Together with reference TRBV19 and TRBJ2-3, the CDR3 gives the full variable domain: DGGITQSPKYLFRKEGQNVTLSCEQNLNHDAMYWYRQDPGQGLRLIYYSQIVNDFQKGDIAEGYSVSREKKESFPLTVTSAQKNPTAFYLCASSILGGTSVDTQYFGPGTRLTVL.

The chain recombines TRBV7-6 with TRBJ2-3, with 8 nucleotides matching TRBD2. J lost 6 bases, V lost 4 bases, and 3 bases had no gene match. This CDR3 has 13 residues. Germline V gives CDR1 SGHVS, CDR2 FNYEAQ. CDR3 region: CASSSGLDDTQYF. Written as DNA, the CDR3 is TGTGCCAGCAGCTCGGGACTAGATGATACGCAGTATTTT.

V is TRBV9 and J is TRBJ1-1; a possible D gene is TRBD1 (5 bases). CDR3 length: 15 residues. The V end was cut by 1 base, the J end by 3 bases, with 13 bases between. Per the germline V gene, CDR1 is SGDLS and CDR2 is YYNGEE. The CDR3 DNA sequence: TGTGCCAGCAGCGTAAGTAACAGGTTAGACACTGAAGCTTTCTTT. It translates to CASSVSNRLDTEAFF.

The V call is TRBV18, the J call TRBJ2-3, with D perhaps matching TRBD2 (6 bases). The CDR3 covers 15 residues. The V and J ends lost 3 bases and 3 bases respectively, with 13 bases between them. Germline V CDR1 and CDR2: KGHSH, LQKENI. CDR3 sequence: CASSPQAGRTDTQYF. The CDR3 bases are TGTGCCAGCTCACCCCAAGCGGGTAGGACAGATACGCAGTATTTT. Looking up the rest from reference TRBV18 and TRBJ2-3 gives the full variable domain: NAGVMQNPRHLVRRRGQEARLRCSPMKGHSHVYWYRQLPEEGLKFMVYLQKENIIDESGMPKERFSAEFPKEGPSILRIQQVVRGDSAAYFCASSPQAGRTDTQYFGPGTRLTVL.

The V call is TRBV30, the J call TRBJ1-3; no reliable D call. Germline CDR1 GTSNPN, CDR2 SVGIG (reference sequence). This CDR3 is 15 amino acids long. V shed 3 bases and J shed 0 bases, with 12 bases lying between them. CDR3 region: CAWRPAGNSGNTIYF. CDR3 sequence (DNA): TGTGCCTGGAGACCTGCGGGTAACTCTGGAAACACCATATATTTT.

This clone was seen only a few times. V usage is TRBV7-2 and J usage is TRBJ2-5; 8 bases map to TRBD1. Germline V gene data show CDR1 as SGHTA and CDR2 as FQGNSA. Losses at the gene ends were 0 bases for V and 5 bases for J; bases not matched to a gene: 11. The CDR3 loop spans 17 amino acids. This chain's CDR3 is CASSLAWWQGARETQYF. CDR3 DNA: TGTGCCAGCAGCTTAGCGTGGTGGCAGGGGGCGCGGGAGACCCAGTACTTC.

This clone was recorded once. CDR3 nucleotide sequence: TGTGCCAGCAGAGCCTTCGACAGGGCCGAGCAGTACTTC. Amino acid sequence: CASRAFDRAEQYF. The chain uses TRBV6-5 and TRBJ2-7; the match to TRBD1 covers 7 bases. This CDR3 comprises 13 residues. The V segment lost 6 bases and the J segment 6 bases; nucleotides outside the gene matches: 8. In germline, CDR1 is MNHEY, CDR2 SVGAGI.

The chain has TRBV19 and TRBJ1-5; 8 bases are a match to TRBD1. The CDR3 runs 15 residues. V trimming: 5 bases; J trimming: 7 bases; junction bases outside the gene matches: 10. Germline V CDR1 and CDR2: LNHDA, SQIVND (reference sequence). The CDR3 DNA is TGTGCCAGTAGTCCGGACAGGGCTCGGGGACAGCCCCAGCATTTT. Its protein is CASSPDRARGQPQHF.

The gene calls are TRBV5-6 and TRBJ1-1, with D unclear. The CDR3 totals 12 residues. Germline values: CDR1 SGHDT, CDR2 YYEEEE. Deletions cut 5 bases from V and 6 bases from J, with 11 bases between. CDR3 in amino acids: CASSSPGPEAFF. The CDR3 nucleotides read TGTGCCAGCAGTTCTCCAGGCCCTGAAGCTTTCTTT. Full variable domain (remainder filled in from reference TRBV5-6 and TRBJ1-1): DAGVTQSPTHLIKTRGQQVTLRCSPKSGHDTVSWYQQALGQGPQFIFQYYEEEERQRGNFPDRFSGHQFPNYSSELNVNALLLGDSALYLCASSSPGPEAFFGQGTRLTVV.

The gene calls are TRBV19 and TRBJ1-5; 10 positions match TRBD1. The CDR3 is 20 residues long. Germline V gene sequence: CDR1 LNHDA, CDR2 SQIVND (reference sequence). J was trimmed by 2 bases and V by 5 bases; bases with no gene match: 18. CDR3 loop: CASSLYHRDRGPRGNQPQHF. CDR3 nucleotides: TGTGCCAGTAGTCTATACCACCGGGACAGGGGTCCTAGGGGCAATCAGCCCCAGCATTTT.

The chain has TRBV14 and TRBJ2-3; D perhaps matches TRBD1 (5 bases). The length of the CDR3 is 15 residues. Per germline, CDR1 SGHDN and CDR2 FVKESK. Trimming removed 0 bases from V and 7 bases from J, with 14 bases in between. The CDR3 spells CASSQERGPLHTQYF. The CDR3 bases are TGTGCCAGCAGCCAAGAAAGGGGTCCCCTACATACGCAGTATTTT.

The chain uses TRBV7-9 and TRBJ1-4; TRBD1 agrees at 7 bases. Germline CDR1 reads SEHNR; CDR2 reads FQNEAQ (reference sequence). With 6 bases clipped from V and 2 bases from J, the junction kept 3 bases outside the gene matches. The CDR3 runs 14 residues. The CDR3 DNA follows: TGTGCCAGCAGTCTGACAGGGACTAATGAAAAACTGTTTTTT. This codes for CASSLTGTNEKLFF.

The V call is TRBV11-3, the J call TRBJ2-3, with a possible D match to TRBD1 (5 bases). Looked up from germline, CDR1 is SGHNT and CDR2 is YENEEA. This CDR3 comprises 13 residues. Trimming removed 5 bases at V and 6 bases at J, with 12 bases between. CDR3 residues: CASSPQGPDTQYF. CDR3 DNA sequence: TGTGCCAGCAGCCCGCAGGGTCCCGATACGCAGTATTTT.

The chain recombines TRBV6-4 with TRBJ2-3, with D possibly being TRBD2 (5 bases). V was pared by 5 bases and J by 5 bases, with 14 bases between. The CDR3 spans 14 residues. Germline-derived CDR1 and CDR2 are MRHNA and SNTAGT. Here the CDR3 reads CASSKELGVDTQYF. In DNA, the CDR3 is TGTGCCAGCAGTAAAGAACTAGGCGTAGATACGCAGTATTTT.

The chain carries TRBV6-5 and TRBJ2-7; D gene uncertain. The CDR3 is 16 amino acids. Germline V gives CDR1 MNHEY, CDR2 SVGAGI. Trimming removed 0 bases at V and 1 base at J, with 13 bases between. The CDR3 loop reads CASSYSRFSGSYEQYF. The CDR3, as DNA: TGTGCCAGCAGTTACTCGCGTTTTAGTGGTTCCTACGAGCAGTACTTC.

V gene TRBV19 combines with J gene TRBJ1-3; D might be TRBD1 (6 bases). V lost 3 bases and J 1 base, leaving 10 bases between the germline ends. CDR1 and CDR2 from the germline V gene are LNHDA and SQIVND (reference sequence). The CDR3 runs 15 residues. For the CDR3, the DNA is TGTGCCAGTAGTATCCAGGGGCCATCTGGAAACACCATATATTTT. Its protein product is CASSIQGPSGNTIYF.